These 21 T cell receptor beta chains originate from one sample sequenced in a study of T-cell memory formation after mild COVID-19. TCRdb re-called the 5' RACE reads through MiXCR, storing one row per CDR3 protein. The sample has 30,000 to 45,000 distinct CDR3 sequences, more than 9.5% seen once. Sequenced input: PBMCs or a T cell subset sorted from them (not recorded which). Source of these receptors: a man aged 18 to 30 who had mild COVID-19 (a few samples of this study predate the infection). Cell type and time point are not known.

This clonotype appeared many times. The genes are TRBV7-2 and TRBJ2-3; D possibly corresponds to TRBD2 (5 bases). CDR1 is SGHTA, CDR2 FQGNSA, per germline. Trimming pared 5 bases from V and 1 base from J, leaving 13 bases between. The CDR3 sequence is 15 residues long. DNA of the CDR3: TGTGCCAGCAGCCCCGACTACCTACGCACAGATACGCAGTATTTT. Its translation: CASSPDYLRTDTQYF.

The sample holds many counts of this clonotype. The chain is built from TRBV18 and TRBJ1-5; D is perhaps TRBD1 (5 bases). Trimming shortened V by 6 bases and J by 1 base, and 7 bases separated the two germline ends. The CDR3 spans 13 residues. Germline V gene sequence: CDR1 KGHSH, CDR2 LQKENI. The chain's CDR3 is CASSGQSNQPQHF. CDR3 sequence (DNA): TGTGCCAGCTCTGGACAAAGCAATCAGCCCCAGCATTTT.

This clonotype has at least ten counts. The chain recombines TRBV7-2 with TRBJ2-5, with 7 bases lining up with TRBD1. V lost 2 bases to trimming and J lost 4 bases; unmatched junction nucleotides: 7. Per germline, CDR1 SGHTA and CDR2 FQGNSA. This CDR3 region has 15 residues. The CDR3 protein is CASSLSRPGGETQYF. In DNA form, the CDR3 reads TGTGCCAGCAGCTTAAGTCGGCCAGGGGGAGAGACCCAGTACTTC.

This clonotype was recorded at least ten times. The V gene is TRBV5-6, the J gene TRBJ2-7; unclear D gene. CDR1 is SGHDT and CDR2 is YYEEEE in the germline V gene. The CDR3 covers 14 residues. The V and J ends lost 1 base and 4 bases respectively, with 12 bases between them. CDR3 loop: CASSLFGDPYEQYF. CDR3 nucleotides: TGTGCCAGCAGCTTGTTTGGGGATCCGTACGAGCAGTACTTC.

This clonotype was detected ten times or more. This rearrangement joins TRBV7-9 to TRBJ1-4; D unresolved. The CDR3 has 13 residues. The germline V and J ends were trimmed by 5 bases and 7 bases, with 11 bases remaining between them. Germline V gene sequence: CDR1 SEHNR, CDR2 FQNEAQ (reference sequence). CDR3 coding DNA: TGTGCCAGCAGCCTCCGAGGGATTGAAAAACTGTTTTTT. This translates into CASSLRGIEKLFF.

This clonotype appeared many times. This chain joins TRBV20-1 and TRBJ2-5; D may be TRBD2 (5 bases). The V gene's germline CDR1 is DFQATT and CDR2 SNEGSKA (reference sequence). V dropped 3 bases and J dropped 4 bases, with 12 bases sitting between them. This CDR3 has 13 residues. Here the CDR3 reads CSASADLRETQYF. The CDR3 DNA follows: TGCAGTGCTAGCGCGGACTTAAGAGAGACCCAGTACTTC.

This clonotype is medium-sized (0.01 to 0.1%) within its sample. The chain links TRBV4-1 to TRBJ1-5; weak D call: TRBD1 (5 bases). CDR1 MGHRA and CDR2 YSYEKL come from the germline V gene. Trimming pared 2 bases from V and 7 bases from J, leaving 18 bases between. The CDR3 length is 16 residues. The CDR3 DNA sequence: TGCGCCAGCAGCCAACTCTGGGGGGAAGGTGGGCAGCCCCAGCATTTT. Its translation is CASSQLWGEGGQPQHF.

This clonotype has at least ten counts. This chain links TRBV20-1 with TRBJ2-1; the D gene is possibly TRBD1 (6 bases). CDR1 is DFQATT and CDR2 is SNEGSKA in the germline V gene (reference sequence). V lost 2 bases and J 8 bases, leaving 16 bases between the germline ends. The CDR3 is 14 amino acids. DNA for the CDR3: TGCAGTGCTAGACTGCAGGGGTTGGACTATGAGCAGTTCTTC. As protein: CSARLQGLDYEQFF.

This clonotype was detected ten times or more. The V call is TRBV10-3, the J call TRBJ2-7; 15 bases fit TRBD2. Looked up from germline, CDR1 is ENHRY and CDR2 is SYGVKD. This CDR3 spans 16 amino acids. The V gene end was trimmed by 3 bases and the J gene end by 3 bases; junction bases not matched to a gene: 3. This chain's CDR3 is CAISDLGLAGGYEQYF. In DNA, the CDR3 is TGTGCCATCAGTGATTTGGGACTAGCGGGAGGCTACGAGCAGTACTTC.

This clonotype was seen at least ten times. The chain couples TRBV25-1 to TRBJ1-4; D is possibly TRBD1 (5 bases). The germline V gene has CDR1 MGHDK and CDR2 SYGVNS. V lost 1 base and J lost 8, with 17 bases in between. The CDR3 has 16 amino acids. The CDR3 nucleotides read TGTGCCAGCAGTGAATCCCCGGCAGGGATCGGAGAAAAACTGTTTTTT. This encodes CASSESPAGIGEKLFF.

This clonotype has at least ten counts. The CDR3 bases are TGTGCTAGTGCCCTGACCGGTGGGAATGGCTACACCTTC. Its protein product is CASALTGGNGYTF. This chain links TRBV12-5 with TRBJ1-2; D uncertain. The CDR3 sequence is 13 residues long. V was shortened by 7 bases and J by 6 bases, with 15 bases between the two germline ends. The germline gives CDR1 LGHNT, CDR2 FRNRAP.

This clonotype has a handful of counts. The J gene is TRBJ2-7, the V gene TRBV10-2; the D gene could be TRBD1 or TRBD2 (5 bases each). CDR1 WSHSY and CDR2 SAAADI come from the germline V gene. The CDR3 spans 13 residues. Trimming pared 7 bases from V and 0 bases from J, leaving 10 bases between. The CDR3 DNA reads as TGCGCCAGCATGCCAGGGAGCTCCTACGAGCAGTACTTC. This encodes CASMPGSSYEQYF.

This clonotype showed up many times. The genes are TRBV29-1 and TRBJ1-2; D ambiguous. The CDR3 contains 10 residues. Germline V gene data show CDR1 as SQVTM and CDR2 as ANQGSEA. Trimming took off 6 bases at V and 6 bases at J, with 8 bases between the two ends. The CDR3 DNA reads TGCAGCGTCGACCGGCATGGCTACACCTTC. Translation gives CSVDRHGYTF.

This clonotype was seen at least ten times. The chain couples TRBV6-2 or TRBV6-3 to TRBJ1-6; D remains unclear. Germline CDR1 and CDR2: MNHEY and SVGEGT. V lost 2 bases and J lost 7, with 6 bases in between. This CDR3 spans 13 amino acids. The CDR3 region is CASSYIENSPLHF. DNA of the CDR3: TGTGCCAGCAGTTACATTGAGAATTCACCCCTCCACTTT.

This chain uses TRBV12-3 or TRBV12-4 with TRBJ2-7, with a tentative D call TRBD1 (6 bases). V was shortened by 3 bases and J by 6 bases, with 9 bases between the two germline ends. The CDR3 is 12 residues long. The CDR3 loop reads CASSFARGEQYV. CDR3 nucleotides: TGTGCCAGCAGTTTCGCCAGGGGCGAGCAGTACGTC.

This clonotype was seen many times. The V and J genes are TRBV29-1 and TRBJ1-1; D might be TRBD1 (5 bases). Germline V gene data show CDR1 as SQVTM and CDR2 as ANQGSEA. The CDR3 consists of 12 residues. V gave up 6 bases and J gave up 0 bases, with 8 bases separating them. This chain's CDR3 is CSVGLMNTEAFF. The CDR3 nucleotides read TGCAGCGTGGGACTGATGAACACTGAAGCTTTCTTT.

The table lists this clonotype with a few counts. The chain joins TRBV5-1 to TRBJ1-1, with D unclear. Deletions cut 1 base from V and 4 bases from J, with 11 bases between. CDR3 length: 14 amino acids. Per germline, CDR1 SGHRS and CDR2 YFSETQ. Here the CDR3 reads CASSLLGSGTEAFF. The DNA of the CDR3 is TGCGCCAGCAGCTTGTTGGGTTCCGGCACTGAAGCTTTCTTT.

The genes are TRBV24-1 and TRBJ2-5; D gene uncertain. V was shortened by 4 bases and J by 4 bases, with 6 bases between the two germline ends. The CDR3 is made up of 12 amino acids. CDR1 KGHDR and CDR2 SFDVKD come from the germline V gene. The CDR3 loop is CATSDRGETQYF. In DNA, the CDR3 is TGTGCCACCAGTGACCGCGGAGAGACCCAGTACTTC.

This clonotype was picked up many times. The chain is built from TRBV5-8 and TRBJ2-1, with 8 bases fitting TRBD1. Trimming at V came to 4 bases and at J to 3 bases, leaving 9 bases not matched to a gene. The V gene's germline CDR1 is SGHTS and CDR2 YDEGEE. The CDR3 covers 16 residues. The CDR3 sequence: CASSPFAGQVYNEQFF. In nucleotides, the CDR3 is TGTGCCAGCAGCCCTTTTGCGGGACAGGTCTACAATGAGCAGTTCTTC.

There are many counts of this clonotype. The CDR3, as DNA: TGTGCCAGCAGTTCCTTGACTAGCGGGGGGGAAAACACCGGGGAGCTGTTTTTT. This encodes CASSSLTSGGENTGELFF. The chain has TRBV6-2 or TRBV6-3 and TRBJ2-2, with 14 bases identical to TRBD2. Looked up from germline, CDR1 is MNHEY and CDR2 is SVGEGT. J gave up 2 bases and V 4 bases, and 6 bases lay outside the gene matches. The CDR3 has 18 amino acids.

The chain links TRBV5-1 to TRBJ2-1, with unresolved D. Germline V CDR1 and CDR2: SGHRS, YFSETQ. V dropped 0 bases and J dropped 4 bases, with 8 bases sitting between them. The CDR3 has 14 residues. The CDR3 DNA reads TGCGCCAGCAGCTTGGGGCAAGAATACAATGAGCAGTTCTTC. It specifies CASSLGQEYNEQFF.